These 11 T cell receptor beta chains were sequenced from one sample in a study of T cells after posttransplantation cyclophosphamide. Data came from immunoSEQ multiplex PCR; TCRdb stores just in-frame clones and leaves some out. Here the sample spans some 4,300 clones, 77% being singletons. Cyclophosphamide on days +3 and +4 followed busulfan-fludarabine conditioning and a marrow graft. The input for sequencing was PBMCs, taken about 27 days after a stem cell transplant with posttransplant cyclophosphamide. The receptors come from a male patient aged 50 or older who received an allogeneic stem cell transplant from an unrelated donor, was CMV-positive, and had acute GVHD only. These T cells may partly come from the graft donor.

The CDR3 reads CAWSVSHLGGYTF. In nucleotides, the CDR3 is TGTGCCTGGAGTGTAAGTCATCTCGGGGGCTACACCTTC. V and J are TRBV30 and TRBJ1-2; D not certain. The CDR3 length is 13 residues. In germline, CDR1 is GTSNPN, CDR2 SVGIG (reference sequence). V dropped 0 bases and J dropped 8 bases, with 13 bases sitting between them.

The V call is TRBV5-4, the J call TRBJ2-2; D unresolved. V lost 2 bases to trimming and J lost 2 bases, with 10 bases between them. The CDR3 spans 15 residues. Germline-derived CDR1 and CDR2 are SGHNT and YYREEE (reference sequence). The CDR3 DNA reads TGTGCCAGCAGCTTACAGACGGCCAACACCGGGGAGCTGTTTTTT. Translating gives CASSLQTANTGELFF.

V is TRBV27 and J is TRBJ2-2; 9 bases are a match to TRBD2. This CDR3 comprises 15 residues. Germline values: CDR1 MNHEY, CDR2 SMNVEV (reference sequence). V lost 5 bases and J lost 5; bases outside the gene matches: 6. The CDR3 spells CASSIAGAGTGELFF. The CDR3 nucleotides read TGTGCCAGCAGTATAGCGGGAGCGGGAACCGGGGAGCTGTTTTTT.

CDR3 sequence: CASSWVSGRGNEQFF. The CDR3 DNA reads as TGTGCCAGCAGCTGGGTTAGCGGGAGAGGCAATGAGCAGTTCTTC. The rearrangement joins TRBV7-8 to TRBJ2-1; 9 bases map to TRBD2. The CDR3 has 15 residues. Germline V lookup: CDR1 SGHVS, CDR2 FQNEAQ. Trimming at V came to 4 bases and at J to 6 bases, leaving 7 bases not matched to a gene.

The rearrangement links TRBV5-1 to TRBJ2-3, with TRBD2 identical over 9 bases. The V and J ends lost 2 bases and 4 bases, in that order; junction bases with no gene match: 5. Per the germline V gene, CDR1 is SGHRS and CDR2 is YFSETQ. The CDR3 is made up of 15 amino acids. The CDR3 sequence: CASSFTAGGPDTQYF. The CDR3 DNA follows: TGCGCCAGCAGCTTTACAGCGGGAGGTCCAGATACGCAGTATTTT.

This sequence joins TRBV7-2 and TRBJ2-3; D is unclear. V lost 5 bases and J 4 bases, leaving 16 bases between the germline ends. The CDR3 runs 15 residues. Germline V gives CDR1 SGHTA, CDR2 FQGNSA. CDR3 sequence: CASSPLIRGADTQYF. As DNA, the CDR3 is TGTGCCAGCAGCCCCCTAATTAGAGGTGCAGATACGCAGTATTTT.

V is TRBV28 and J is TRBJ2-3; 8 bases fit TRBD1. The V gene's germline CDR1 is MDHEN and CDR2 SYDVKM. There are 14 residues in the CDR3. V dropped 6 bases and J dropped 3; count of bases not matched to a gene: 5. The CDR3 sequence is CASRTGVSTDTQYF. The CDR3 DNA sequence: TGTGCCAGCAGGACAGGGGTTAGTACAGATACGCAGTATTTT.

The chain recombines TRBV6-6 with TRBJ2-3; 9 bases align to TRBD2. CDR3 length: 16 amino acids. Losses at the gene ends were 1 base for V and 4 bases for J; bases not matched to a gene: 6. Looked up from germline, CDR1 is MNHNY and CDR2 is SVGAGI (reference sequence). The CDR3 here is CASSYYGTSTPDTQYF. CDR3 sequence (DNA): TGTGCCAGCAGTTACTATGGGACTAGCACCCCAGATACGCAGTATTTT.

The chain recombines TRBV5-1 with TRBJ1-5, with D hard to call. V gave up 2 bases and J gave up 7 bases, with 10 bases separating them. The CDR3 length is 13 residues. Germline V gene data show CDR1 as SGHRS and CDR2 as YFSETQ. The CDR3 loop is CASSLEGWQPQHF. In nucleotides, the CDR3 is TGCGCCAGCAGCTTAGAGGGCTGGCAGCCCCAGCATTTT. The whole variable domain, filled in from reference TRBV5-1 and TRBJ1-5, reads KAGVTQTPRYLIKTRGQQVTLSCSPISGHRSVSWYQQTPGQGLQFLFEYFSETQRNKGNFPGRFSGRQFSNSRSEMNVSTLELGDSALYLCASSLEGWQPQHFGDGTRLSIL.

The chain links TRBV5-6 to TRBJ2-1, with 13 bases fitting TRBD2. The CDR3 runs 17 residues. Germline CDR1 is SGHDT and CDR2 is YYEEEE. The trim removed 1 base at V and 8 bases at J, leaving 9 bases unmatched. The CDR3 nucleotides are TGTGCCAGCAGCTTGTCGTCGCGACTAGCGGGAGGCGATGAGCAGTTCTTC. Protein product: CASSLSSRLAGGDEQFF.

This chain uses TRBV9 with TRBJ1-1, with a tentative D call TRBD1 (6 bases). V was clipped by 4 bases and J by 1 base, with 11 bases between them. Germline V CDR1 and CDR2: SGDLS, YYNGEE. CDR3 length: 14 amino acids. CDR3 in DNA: TGTGCCAGCAGCTCGACAGGAGCGAACACTGAAGCTTTCTTT. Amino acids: CASSSTGANTEAFF.